The 8 T cell receptor beta chains in this list originate from one sample, sequenced in a study of blood T cell repertoires in COVID-19. Sequenced by immunoSEQ multiplex PCR; TCRdb stores in-frame clones only, minus some. The data contain 80,000 to 85,000 clones, 88% of them singletons. The sequenced material came from peripheral blood. The receptors stem from a woman aged 80 or older with acute or convalescent COVID-19.

V gene TRBV5-1 combines with J gene TRBJ2-7; a weak D match, TRBD1 (6 bases). V lost 4 bases, J lost 3 bases, and 14 bases lay in between. The germline V gene encodes CDR1 SGHRS and CDR2 YFSETQ. The CDR3 spans 14 residues. For the CDR3, the DNA is TGCGCCAGCAGCAACTCGGGACAAATCTACGAGCAGTACTTC. Translated: CASSNSGQIYEQYF.

J is TRBJ2-1 and V is TRBV10-1, with TRBD2 matching over 11 bases. This CDR3 has 16 residues. With V trimmed by 3 bases and J by 4 bases, 5 bases remained unmatched. Germline V gives CDR1 WNHNN, CDR2 SYGVQD (reference sequence). The CDR3 DNA is TGCGCCAGCAGTGATACGACTAGCGGGAATTACAATGAGCAGTTCTTC. Protein product: CASSDTTSGNYNEQFF.

This clone was detected only a few times. The rearrangement links TRBV7-2 to TRBJ2-3; TRBD2 matches 8 bases. Losses at the gene ends were 2 bases for V and 8 bases for J; bases not matched to a gene: 12. CDR1 is SGHTA and CDR2 is FQGNSA in the germline V gene. CDR3 length: 16 residues. The CDR3 region has the DNA TGTGCCAGCAGCTTAATGGGAGGGGGACTAGGTTTTACGCAGTATTTT. Its protein is CASSLMGGGLGFTQYF. Full variable domain (missing parts from reference TRBV7-2 and TRBJ2-3): GAGVSQSPSNKVTEKGKDVELRCDPISGHTALYWYRQSLGQGLEFLIYFQGNSAPDKSGLPSDRFSAERTGGSVSTLTIQRTQQEDSAVYLCASSLMGGGLGFTQYFGPGTRLTVL.

The V gene is TRBV2, the J gene TRBJ2-7, with 14 positions matching TRBD2. With 8 bases clipped from V and 3 bases from J, the junction kept 3 bases outside the gene matches. The CDR3 is made up of 14 amino acids. Germline V gene lookup returns CDR1 SNHLY and CDR2 FYNNEI. The DNA for the CDR3 is TGTGCCAGCTTCGGGACTAGCGGGAGCTACGAGCAGTACTTC. It yields the protein CASFGTSGSYEQYF.

V gene TRBV29-1 combines with J gene TRBJ2-5, with D perhaps TRBD1 (6 bases). The V end lost 6 bases, the J end lost 1 base, and 9 bases lay between the germline ends. CDR1 SQVTM and CDR2 ANQGSEA come from the germline V gene. The CDR3 is 12 amino acids. The CDR3 spells CSVDRSQETQYF. As DNA, the CDR3 is TGCAGCGTCGACAGGAGCCAAGAGACCCAGTACTTC. Looking up the rest from reference TRBV29-1 and TRBJ2-5 gives the full variable domain: SAVISQKPSRDICQRGTSLTIQCQVDSQVTMMFWYRQQPGQSLTLIATANQGSEATYESGFVIDKFPISRPNLTFSTLTVSNMSPEDSSIYLCSVDRSQETQYFGPGTRLLVL.

The rearrangement uses TRBV19 and TRBJ2-1; TRBD2 matches 11 bases. With V trimmed by 1 base and J by 8 bases, 10 bases remained unmatched. CDR3 length: 17 residues. Germline V gives CDR1 LNHDA, CDR2 SQIVND (reference sequence). In DNA form, the CDR3 reads TGTGCCAGTAGTATAGCTGCAACTAGCGGGAGTTGGGATGAGCAGTTCTTC. Translation: CASSIAATSGSWDEQFF.

The chain carries TRBV2 and TRBJ1-2, with D perhaps TRBD1 (5 bases). CDR1 SNHLY and CDR2 FYNNEI come from the germline V gene. This CDR3 region has 14 residues. V lost 4 bases and J 2 bases, leaving 11 bases between the germline ends. This CDR3 is CASSAARANYGYTF. The DNA of the CDR3 is TGTGCCAGCAGTGCGGCCAGGGCGAACTATGGCTACACCTTC.

CDR3 in amino acids: CASSTGGQGTDTQYF. CDR3 nucleotides: TGTGCCAGCAGTACAGGGGGTCAGGGCACAGATACGCAGTATTTT. The rearrangement joins TRBV28 to TRBJ2-3, with TRBD1 matching 8 bases. The CDR3 contains 15 residues. V lost 5 bases, J lost 1 base, and 5 bases stayed unmatched. Looked up from germline, CDR1 is MDHEN and CDR2 is SYDVKM.